The 5 T cell receptor beta chains below were found in one sample sequenced in a study of T-cell reconstitution after alpha-beta-depleted transplantation in children. Researchers prepared the TCRbeta library using unique molecular identifiers, the study reports. TCRdb processed the PCR reads anew with MiXCR; each CDR3 protein has one entry. The profile covers about 510,000 distinct CDR3 sequences, with around 10% appearing a single time and about 14% taken by the ten largest. The material was PBMCs, mostly from graft donor cells, obtained 180 days after TCRalphabeta/CD19-depleted stem cell transplant. The receptors shown here come from a female patient between 2 and 10 years old who had a stem cell transplant for aplastic anemia, so the T cells may come from the graft donor.

The V and J genes are TRBV5-1 and TRBJ2-7, with TRBD1 identical over 10 bases. This CDR3 spans 15 amino acids. V shed 0 bases and J 2 bases; nucleotides not matched to a gene: 2. Looked up from germline, CDR1 is SGHRS and CDR2 is YFSETQ. The CDR3 spells CASSLEGTGAYEQYF. CDR3 DNA sequence: TGCGCCAGCAGCTTGGAGGGGACAGGGGCCTACGAGCAGTACTTC.

This clonotype was seen a few times. The chain carries TRBV18 and TRBJ2-7; TRBD1 is a possible D gene (6 bases). V gave up 3 bases and J gave up 0 bases, with 12 bases separating them. This CDR3 contains 15 residues. The germline V gene encodes CDR1 KGHSH and CDR2 LQKENI. The CDR3 protein is CASSPQGSSSYEQYF. For the CDR3, the DNA is TGTGCCAGCTCACCGCAGGGGAGTAGCTCCTACGAGCAGTACTTC.

The CDR3 reads CASSSTRRPLQYF. CDR3 DNA: TGTGCCAGCAGTTCCACAAGGCGTCCTCTGCAGTACTTC. V is TRBV27 and J is TRBJ2-7; the D is unclear. The V gene's germline CDR1 is MNHEY and CDR2 SMNVEV (reference sequence). V was shortened by 4 bases and J by 9 bases, with 16 bases between the two germline ends. The CDR3 is made up of 13 amino acids.

This clonotype showed up just a few times. The chain is built from TRBV4-3 and TRBJ2-1, with 8 bases aligning to TRBD2. With 1 base clipped from V and 2 bases from J, the junction kept 4 bases outside the gene matches. The CDR3 has 16 residues. From germline, CDR1 is LGHNA and CDR2 YSLEER. The CDR3 DNA is TGCGCCAGCAGCCAAGTTCCGGGACTAGCCTACAATGAGCAGTTCTTC. Translating gives CASSQVPGLAYNEQFF.

This chain's CDR3 is CSVRYLDTQYF. CDR3 nucleotide sequence: TGCAGCGTCCGCTACCTAGATACGCAGTATTTT. The chain recombines TRBV29-1 with TRBJ2-3; no clear D. Germline V gives CDR1 SQVTM, CDR2 ANQGSEA. Between the trimmed V and J ends, which lost 6 bases and 5 bases, there was a span of 9 bases. CDR3 length: 11 residues.